Sequencing of this T cell receptor beta chain was carried out in a study of blood T cell repertoires in COVID-19. Background on the study: Collection of acute and convalescent COVID-19 samples took place in the United States, Italy and Spain. Sources were T cells, B-cell-depleted T cells, or PBMCs; the material itself was cDNA or gDNA.

The V and J ends lost 6 bases and 2 bases, in that order; junction bases with no gene match: 8. The CDR3 consists of 17 residues. Per germline, CDR1 SNHLY and CDR2 FYNNEI. Source study methods: Counts of nucleated cells, estimated from reference gene primer amplification, were obtained. Using immunoSEQ multiplex PCR, the repertoire was profiled, and TCRdb retains in-frame clones only, with some absent. From that table come the V and J calls and clone size; the DNA was used to work out D and trimming. The sample has around 260,000 clones, approximately 88% seen once; the top ten hold roughly 0.96%. The TCR was taken from a middle-aged woman who had recovered from COVID-19. The specimen sequenced was peripheral blood. The chain has TRBV2 and TRBJ2-6; 9 bases are shared with TRBD1. In DNA, the CDR3 is TGTGCCAGCAGCAGGGACAGGGTTGTAACTGGGGCCAACGTCCTGACTTTC. It codes for CASSRDRVVTGANVLTF.